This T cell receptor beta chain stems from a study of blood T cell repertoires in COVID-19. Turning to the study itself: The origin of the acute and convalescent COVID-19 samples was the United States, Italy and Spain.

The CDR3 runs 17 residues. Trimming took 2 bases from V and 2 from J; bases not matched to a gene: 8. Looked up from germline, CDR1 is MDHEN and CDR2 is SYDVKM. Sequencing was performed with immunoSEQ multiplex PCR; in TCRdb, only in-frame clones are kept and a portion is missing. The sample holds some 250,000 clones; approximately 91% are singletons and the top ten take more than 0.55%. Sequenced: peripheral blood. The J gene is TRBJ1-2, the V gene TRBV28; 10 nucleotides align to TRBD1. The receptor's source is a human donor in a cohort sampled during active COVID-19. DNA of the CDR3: TGTGCCAGCAGTTTAACCTCCGGACAGGGGGAAAACTATGGCTACACCTTC. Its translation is CASSLTSGQGENYGYTF.